This entry lists 4 T cell receptor beta chains sequenced from one sample in a study of blood T cell repertoires in COVID-19. Clones were sequenced by immunoSEQ multiplex PCR, and TCRdb holds only the in-frame ones, with some missing. The repertoire holds around 16,000 clones, with 87% as singletons. Sequenced input: peripheral blood. All receptors come from a human donor in a cohort sampled during active COVID-19.

The chain employs TRBV9 and TRBJ1-3; 8 nucleotides line up with TRBD1. The CDR3 has 17 residues. V was pared by 2 bases and J by 1 base, with 8 bases of the junction left unmatched. CDR1 SGDLS and CDR2 YYNGEE come from the germline V gene. CDR3 coding DNA: TGTGCCAGCAGCGTCTACACAGGGGGGAAGTCTGGAAACACCATATATTTT. It translates to CASSVYTGGKSGNTIYF.

This rearrangement joins TRBV9 to TRBJ2-5; the match to TRBD2 covers 11 bases. The CDR3 has 17 residues. Germline V gene data show CDR1 as SGDLS and CDR2 as YYNGEE. The V gene end was trimmed by 3 bases and the J gene end by 2 bases; junction bases not matched to a gene: 9. CDR3 nucleotide sequence: TGTGCCAGCAGCGCCTACTCCGGGACTAGCGGACAAGAGACCCAGTACTTC. It encodes CASSAYSGTSGQETQYF.

The genes are TRBV5-1 and TRBJ2-3; 10 bases fit TRBD2. Losses at the gene ends were 2 bases for V and 2 bases for J; bases not matched to a gene: 2. CDR3 length equals 15 residues. Germline V lookup: CDR1 SGHRS, CDR2 YFSETQ. CDR3: CASSFLAGATDTQYF. The DNA of the CDR3 is TGCGCCAGCAGCTTTCTAGCGGGGGCCACAGATACGCAGTATTTT. Combining the CDR3 with reference TRBV5-1 and TRBJ2-3 gives the whole variable domain KAGVTQTPRYLIKTRGQQVTLSCSPISGHRSVSWYQQTPGQGLQFLFEYFSETQRNKGNFPGRFSGRQFSNSRSEMNVSTLELGDSALYLCASSFLAGATDTQYFGPGTRLTVL.

The gene calls are TRBV18 and TRBJ2-7; D possibly corresponds to TRBD1 (7 bases). The CDR3 loop spans 15 amino acids. Trimming pared 1 base from V and 0 bases from J, leaving 10 bases between. In germline, CDR1 is KGHSH, CDR2 LQKENI. CDR3 nucleotides: TGTGCCAGCTCACCACGGAGGGACAGCTCCTACGAGCAGTACTTC. Encoded protein: CASSPRRDSSYEQYF.